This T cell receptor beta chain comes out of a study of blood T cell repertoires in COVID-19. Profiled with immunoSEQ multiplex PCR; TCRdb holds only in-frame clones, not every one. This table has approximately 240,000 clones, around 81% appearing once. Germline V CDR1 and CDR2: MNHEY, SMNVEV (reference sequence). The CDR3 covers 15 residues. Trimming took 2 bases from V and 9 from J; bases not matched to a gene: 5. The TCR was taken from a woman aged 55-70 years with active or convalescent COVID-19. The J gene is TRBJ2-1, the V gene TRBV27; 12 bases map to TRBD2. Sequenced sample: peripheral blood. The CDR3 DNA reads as TGTGCCAGCAGTTTACTAGCGGGAGGGCCAGGTGAGCAGTTCTTC. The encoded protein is CASSLLAGGPGEQFF.